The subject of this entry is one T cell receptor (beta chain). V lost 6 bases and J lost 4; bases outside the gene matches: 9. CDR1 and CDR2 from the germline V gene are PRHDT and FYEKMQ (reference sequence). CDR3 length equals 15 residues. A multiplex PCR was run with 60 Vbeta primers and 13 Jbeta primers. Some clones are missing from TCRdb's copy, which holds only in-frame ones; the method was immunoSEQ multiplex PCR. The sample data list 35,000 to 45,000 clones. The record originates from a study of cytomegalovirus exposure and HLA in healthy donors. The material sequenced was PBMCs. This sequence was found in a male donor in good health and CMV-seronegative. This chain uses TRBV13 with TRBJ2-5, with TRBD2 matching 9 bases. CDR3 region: CASSSPLAGLETQYF. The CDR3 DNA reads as TGTGCCAGCAGTAGTCCCCTAGCGGGATTAGAGACCCAGTACTTC.